This T cell receptor (beta chain) was captured by sequencing in a study of cytomegalovirus exposure and HLA in healthy donors. Regarding the study as a whole: Previously analyzed data showed that most TCR beta V segments were productive at a frequency of about 87% or about 30%. For cytomegalovirus status, the classifier reportedly gave diagnoses with high specificity and sensitivity. Reportedly, HLA-A and HLA-B alleles of most subjects were accurately predicted from TCR beta. After further analysis at a later stage, 15,000 to 20,000 TCR beta sequences were associated with HLA alleles at 0.05 false discovery rate.

Primers included in the PCR were 60 Vbeta and 13 Jbeta primers. TCRdb's copy holds only in-frame clones and misses some; the assay was immunoSEQ multiplex PCR. Of about 78,000 clones listed, 80% are singletons. Regarding this clone: Antigen: not known.

Germline CDR1 is ENHRY and CDR2 is SYGVKD. This CDR3 is built from 13 residues. V was clipped by 6 bases and J by 5 bases, with 11 bases between them. This chain links TRBV10-3 with TRBJ1-5; TRBD1 is a possible D gene (5 bases). The specimen was PBMCs. The TCR originated in a male donor in good health and CMV-seronegative. The CDR3 DNA reads as TGTGCCATCAGCATTGACAGTGATCAGCCCCAGCATTTT. Amino acid sequence: CAISIDSDQPQHF.